These T cell receptor beta chains were read from a single sample in a study of sequential checkpoint blockade in melanoma. Generated by immunoSEQ multiplex PCR, the TCRdb table keeps only in-frame clones and is missing some. The repertoire has roughly 20,000 clones, approximately 30% of them found once; the top ten carry under 8.5%. The sample was tumor tissue (inferred from file names), taken from a patient given nivolumab and ipilimumab in sequence. These TCRs come from a human donor with melanoma. Both conserved end residues are part of each CDR3. Fields, in order: clone size, J gene, D gene, V gene, CDR3 protein, CDR3 DNA. D genes are given only for firm matches. Some rows mark clone size as missing; the rest say once, few, many or name a class of expanded clone.

clone size: .; J gene: TRBJ1-3; D gene: TRBD1; V gene: TRBV19; CDR3 protein: CASSRSGTAGNTIYF; CDR3 DNA: TGTGCCAGTAGTCGTTCCGGGACAGCCGGAAACACCATATATTTT
clone size: .; J gene: TRBJ1-6; D gene: TRBD1; V gene: TRBV11-3; CDR3 protein: CASSLVGQSNSPLHF; CDR3 DNA: TGTGCCAGCAGCTTAGTGGGACAGAGTAATTCACCCCTCCACTTT
clone size: .; J gene: TRBJ2-7; D gene: .; V gene: TRBV14; CDR3 protein: CASSGTHSYEQYF; CDR3 DNA: TGTGCCAGCTCCGGGACACACTCCTACGAGCAGTACTTC
clone size: .; J gene: TRBJ2-1; D gene: TRBD1; V gene: TRBV11-3; CDR3 protein: CASSLGTGVLVEQFF; CDR3 DNA: TGTGCCAGCAGCTTAGGGACAGGGGTTTTGGTTGAGCAGTTCTTC
clone size: few; J gene: TRBJ2-7; D gene: TRBD2; V gene: TRBV7-6; CDR3 protein: CASSLGTSGGAEQYF; CDR3 DNA: TGTGCCAGCAGCCTTGGGACTAGCGGGGGGGCCGAGCAGTACTTC
clone size: .; J gene: TRBJ2-3; D gene: .; V gene: TRBV10-2; CDR3 protein: CASSESYYSAGFTDTQYF; CDR3 DNA: TGCGCCAGCAGTGAGTCGTACTACTCCGCAGGGTTCACAGATACGCAGTATTTT
clone size: .; J gene: TRBJ2-3; D gene: TRBD2; V gene: TRBV6-8; CDR3 protein: CASSYGRASGGDTQYF; CDR3 DNA: TGTGCCAGCAGTTACGGTCGGGCTAGCGGGGGGGATACGCAGTATTTT
clone size: .; J gene: TRBJ2-2; D gene: .; V gene: TRBV5-1; CDR3 protein: CASSGTGTLDTGELFF; CDR3 DNA: TGCGCCAGCAGCGGAACCGGGACGCTTGACACCGGGGAGCTGTTTTTT
clone size: few; J gene: TRBJ1-2; D gene: TRBD1; V gene: TRBV6-8; CDR3 protein: CAISGQGEVGYTF; CDR3 DNA: TGTGCCATCAGTGGACAGGGGGAAGTGGGCTACACCTTC
clone size: .; J gene: TRBJ2-3; D gene: .; V gene: TRBV11-3; CDR3 protein: CASSLTIGVGDTQYF; CDR3 DNA: TGTGCCAGCAGCTTGACAATAGGGGTAGGAGATACGCAGTATTTT
clone size: .; J gene: TRBJ2-3; D gene: TRBD2; V gene: TRBV19; CDR3 protein: CATSQAGGTDTQYF; CDR3 DNA: TGTGCCACCTCCCAAGCGGGAGGTACAGATACGCAGTATTTT
clone size: few; J gene: TRBJ2-2; D gene: .; V gene: TRBV23-1; CDR3 protein: CASSLDMGLTGELFF; CDR3 DNA: TGCGCCAGCAGCTTGGACATGGGTTTGACCGGGGAGCTGTTTTTT
clone size: few; J gene: TRBJ2-6; D gene: .; V gene: TRBV4-1; CDR3 protein: CASSLRSAGAGANVLTF; CDR3 DNA: TGCGCCAGCAGCCTCCGGTCGGCAGGGGCTGGGGCCAACGTCCTGACTTTC
clone size: .; J gene: TRBJ2-1; D gene: TRBD2; V gene: TRBV12-5; CDR3 protein: CASGPGGLAGQQFF; CDR3 DNA: TGTGCTAGTGGCCCGGGGGGTCTAGCGGGGCAGCAGTTCTTC
clone size: .; J gene: TRBJ2-7; D gene: TRBD1; V gene: TRBV18; CDR3 protein: CASSGQVVYEQYF; CDR3 DNA: TGTGCCAGCTCGGGACAGGTAGTCTACGAGCAGTACTTC
clone size: few; J gene: TRBJ2-1; D gene: .; V gene: TRBV9; CDR3 protein: CASSVDGGNEQFF; CDR3 DNA: TGTGCCAGCAGCGTAGATGGTGGCAATGAGCAGTTCTTC
clone size: few; J gene: TRBJ1-5; D gene: .; V gene: TRBV5-1; CDR3 protein: CASSASGGNQPQHF; CDR3 DNA: TGCGCCAGCAGCGCCTCAGGGGGCAATCAGCCCCAGCATTTT
clone size: .; J gene: TRBJ2-3; D gene: TRBD2; V gene: TRBV6-8; CDR3 protein: CASSRLAGGGTDTQYF; CDR3 DNA: TGTGCCAGCAGTCGACTAGCGGGGGGGGGCACAGATACGCAGTATTTT
clone size: few; J gene: TRBJ1-1; D gene: TRBD1; V gene: TRBV6-8; CDR3 protein: CASSSQGEGNTEAFF; CDR3 DNA: TGTGCCAGCAGTTCACAGGGGGAGGGGAACACTGAAGCTTTCTTT
clone size: few; J gene: TRBJ2-7; D gene: TRBD1; V gene: TRBV6-8; CDR3 protein: CASSDPSGQGKDEQYF; CDR3 DNA: TGTGCCAGCAGTGACCCCTCGGGACAGGGGAAAGACGAGCAGTACTTC
clone size: few; J gene: TRBJ2-5; D gene: .; V gene: TRBV19; CDR3 protein: CASNPGSSNSETQYF; CDR3 DNA: TGTGCCAGTAACCCGGGTAGCTCCAACTCAGAGACCCAGTACTTC
clone size: .; J gene: TRBJ2-1; D gene: .; V gene: TRBV11-3; CDR3 protein: CASSAYGTTNDEQFF; CDR3 DNA: TGTGCCAGCAGCGCGTACGGGACAACCAACGATGAGCAGTTCTTC
clone size: few; J gene: TRBJ2-2; D gene: .; V gene: TRBV11-3; CDR3 protein: CASSQGAVKGELFF; CDR3 DNA: TGTGCCAGCAGCCAAGGTGCCGTGAAGGGGGAGCTGTTTTTT
clone size: .; J gene: TRBJ2-3; D gene: TRBD1; V gene: TRBV6-8; CDR3 protein: CASSLGQGARDTQYF; CDR3 DNA: TGTGCCAGCAGTTTGGGACAGGGGGCGAGAGATACGCAGTATTTT
clone size: .; J gene: TRBJ2-1; D gene: TRBD2; V gene: TRBV6-8; CDR3 protein: CASSYSSGEPYNEQFF; CDR3 DNA: TGTGCCAGCAGTTACTCTAGCGGGGAACCCTACAATGAGCAGTTCTTC
clone size: .; J gene: TRBJ2-4; D gene: .; V gene: TRBV19; CDR3 protein: CASSILGQGAKNIQYF; CDR3 DNA: TGTGCCAGTAGTATATTAGGCCAGGGGGCCAAAAACATTCAGTACTTC
clone size: medium-sized; J gene: TRBJ1-5; D gene: .; V gene: TRBV9; CDR3 protein: CASSTGANNQPQHF; CDR3 DNA: TGTGCCAGCAGTACAGGAGCTAACAATCAGCCCCAGCATTTT
clone size: few; J gene: TRBJ2-1; D gene: TRBD2; V gene: TRBV19; CDR3 protein: CASSWGTSGEDEQFF; CDR3 DNA: TGTGCCAGTAGTTGGGGGACTAGCGGGGAAGATGAGCAGTTCTTC
clone size: few; J gene: TRBJ2-7; D gene: .; V gene: TRBV7-8; CDR3 protein: CASSSLDSYEQYF; CDR3 DNA: TGTGCCAGCAGCTCCCTGGACTCCTACGAGCAGTACTTC
clone size: .; J gene: TRBJ2-1; D gene: .; V gene: TRBV19; CDR3 protein: CASRLTMYNEQFF; CDR3 DNA: TGTGCCAGTAGATTAACGATGTACAATGAGCAGTTCTTC
clone size: .; J gene: TRBJ2-4; D gene: .; V gene: TRBV4-1; CDR3 protein: CASSRDGRFYIQYF; CDR3 DNA: TGCGCCAGCAGTAGAGACGGACGTTTTTACATTCAGTACTTC
clone size: few; J gene: TRBJ2-1; D gene: TRBD1; V gene: TRBV27; CDR3 protein: CASSYGTAAYNEQFF; CDR3 DNA: TGTGCCAGCAGTTATGGGACAGCAGCCTACAATGAGCAGTTCTTC
clone size: few; J gene: TRBJ2-3; D gene: .; V gene: TRBV6-8; CDR3 protein: CASSSSSTDTQYF; CDR3 DNA: TGTGCCAGCAGCTCATCTAGCACAGATACGCAGTATTTT
clone size: .; J gene: TRBJ1-2; D gene: .; V gene: TRBV19; CDR3 protein: CASSIRQGGGYTF; CDR3 DNA: TGTGCCAGTAGTATCCGGCAGGGCGGCGGCTACACCTTC
clone size: few; J gene: TRBJ1-5; D gene: TRBD1; V gene: TRBV28; CDR3 protein: CASSLDRGGNQPQHF; CDR3 DNA: TGTGCCAGCAGCCTGGACAGGGGGGGCAATCAGCCCCAGCATTTT
clone size: .; J gene: TRBJ2-5; D gene: TRBD2; V gene: TRBV15; CDR3 protein: CATSRGTSGLQETQYF; CDR3 DNA: TGTGCCACCAGCAGAGGGACTAGCGGGCTCCAAGAGACCCAGTACTTC
clone size: few; J gene: TRBJ1-5; D gene: .; V gene: TRBV7-8; CDR3 protein: CASSLGQGQNQPQHF; CDR3 DNA: TGTGCCAGCAGCTTAGGGCAGGGCCAAAATCAGCCCCAGCATTTT
clone size: once; J gene: TRBJ2-3; D gene: .; V gene: TRBV25-1; CDR3 protein: CASSTPGGTDTQYF; CDR3 DNA: TGTGCCAGCAGTACGCCCGGGGGCACAGATACGCAGTATTTT
clone size: .; J gene: TRBJ2-2; D gene: TRBD1; V gene: TRBV28; CDR3 protein: CASSLFLRRQGDTGELFF; CDR3 DNA: TGTGCCAGCAGTTTATTTCTTCGTAGGCAGGGGGACACCGGGGAGCTGTTTTTT
clone size: .; J gene: TRBJ2-3; D gene: .; V gene: TRBV19; CDR3 protein: CASSRYQGMSTDTQYF; CDR3 DNA: TGTGCCAGTAGTAGGTATCAGGGGATGTCAACAGATACGCAGTATTTT
clone size: .; J gene: TRBJ2-7; D gene: .; V gene: TRBV30; CDR3 protein: CAFGHHYEQYF; CDR3 DNA: TGTGCCTTCGGGCATCACTACGAGCAGTACTTC
clone size: .; J gene: TRBJ2-3; D gene: .; V gene: TRBV6-8; CDR3 protein: CASRPGRANIKGFTDTQYF; CDR3 DNA: TGTGCCAGCAGGCCTGGGCGGGCCAATATCAAGGGATTCACAGATACGCAGTATTTT
clone size: few; J gene: TRBJ2-2; D gene: TRBD2; V gene: TRBV9; CDR3 protein: CASSVATSGGYTGELFF; CDR3 DNA: TGTGCCAGCAGCGTGGCGACTAGCGGGGGGTACACCGGGGAGCTGTTTTTT
clone size: .; J gene: TRBJ2-2; D gene: TRBD1; V gene: TRBV30; CDR3 protein: CAWKLPDRGLLGELFF; CDR3 DNA: TGTGCCTGGAAGCTCCCCGATAGGGGGCTGCTCGGGGAGCTGTTTTTT
clone size: few; J gene: TRBJ2-1; D gene: TRBD1; V gene: TRBV11-3; CDR3 protein: CASSAEMTGDEQFF; CDR3 DNA: TGTGCCAGCAGCGCCGAGATGACAGGGGATGAGCAGTTCTTC
clone size: .; J gene: TRBJ1-6; D gene: TRBD1; V gene: TRBV9; CDR3 protein: CASSLGQGVNSPLHF; CDR3 DNA: TGTGCCAGCAGTCTTGGACAGGGGGTCAATTCACCCCTCCACTTT
clone size: .; J gene: TRBJ1-2; D gene: TRBD1; V gene: TRBV6-8; CDR3 protein: CASRPGQGMRYTF; CDR3 DNA: TGTGCCAGCAGACCGGGACAGGGTATGCGCTACACCTTC
clone size: few; J gene: TRBJ2-2; D gene: .; V gene: TRBV29-1; CDR3 protein: CSVDGGSTGELFF; CDR3 DNA: TGCAGCGTTGATGGGGGATCCACCGGGGAGCTGTTTTTT
clone size: few; J gene: TRBJ1-1; D gene: TRBD1; V gene: TRBV6-8; CDR3 protein: CASSYQAGTGGKAFF; CDR3 DNA: TGTGCCAGCAGTTACCAAGCCGGGACAGGTGGAAAAGCTTTCTTT
clone size: .; J gene: TRBJ2-3; D gene: .; V gene: TRBV10-2; CDR3 protein: CASSDSRAGPDTQYF; CDR3 DNA: TGCGCCAGCAGTGATTCGCGTGCAGGGCCAGATACGCAGTATTTT
clone size: few; J gene: TRBJ1-1; D gene: .; V gene: TRBV6-9; CDR3 protein: CASSLQGEAFF; CDR3 DNA: TGTGCCAGCAGTCTACAGGGTGAAGCTTTCTTT
clone size: .; J gene: TRBJ2-1; D gene: TRBD2; V gene: TRBV28; CDR3 protein: CASSSTSGVYNEQFF; CDR3 DNA: TGTGCCAGCAGTTCAACTAGCGGGGTATACAATGAGCAGTTCTTC
clone size: .; J gene: TRBJ2-2; D gene: .; V gene: TRBV6-8; CDR3 protein: CASRWGVDGTGELFF; CDR3 DNA: TGTGCCAGCCGATGGGGGGTCGACGGGACCGGGGAGCTGTTTTTT
clone size: once; J gene: TRBJ1-2; D gene: .; V gene: TRBV29-1; CDR3 protein: CSVAASNSGGYTF; CDR3 DNA: TGCAGCGTTGCCGCATCAAACTCAGGGGGCTACACCTTC
clone size: once; J gene: TRBJ2-3; D gene: TRBD2; V gene: TRBV5-1; CDR3 protein: CASSLAAGGPGDTQYF; CDR3 DNA: TGCGCCAGCAGCCTGGCGGCGGGGGGGCCGGGAGATACGCAGTATTTT
clone size: .; J gene: TRBJ2-7; D gene: .; V gene: TRBV28; CDR3 protein: CASSLVHYEQYF; CDR3 DNA: TGTGCCAGCAGTTTGGTCCACTACGAGCAGTACTTC
clone size: many; J gene: TRBJ2-5; D gene: .; V gene: TRBV12-2; CDR3 protein: CAGTGEGQVQETQYF; CDR3 DNA: TGTGCCGGCACAGGGGAAGGACAGGTACAAGAGACCCAGTACTTC
clone size: .; J gene: TRBJ1-6; D gene: .; V gene: TRBV19; CDR3 protein: CASMASSLFDSPLHF; CDR3 DNA: TGTGCCAGTATGGCTAGTTCCCTGTTCGATTCACCCCTCCACTTT
clone size: .; J gene: TRBJ2-5; D gene: .; V gene: TRBV11-3; CDR3 protein: CASSLWDSDIETQYF; CDR3 DNA: TGTGCCAGCAGCTTATGGGACTCTGATATAGAGACCCAGTACTTC